The text below deals with one T cell receptor beta chain. This record belongs to a study of graft-versus-host responses after intestinal transplantation. Background on the study: All recipients were transplanted with multivisceral, liver-intestinal, or isolated intestinal grafts.

Generated by immunoSEQ multiplex PCR, the TCRdb table keeps only in-frame clones and is missing some. Counted here are about 98,000 clones, roughly 83% occurring once; the ten biggest clones make up roughly 1.4%. Sequenced here: PBMCs, sampled 255 days after intestinal transplant. This receptor was taken from a human patient who received an intestinal transplant, so some T cells may come from the graft donor.

The CDR3 nucleotides read TGTGCCAGCAGCGTAGGGGAAGGGGGACTGAATCAGCCCCAGCATTTT. Its translation: CASSVGEGGLNQPQHF. This chain connects TRBV9 to TRBJ1-5, with a possible D match to TRBD1 (6 bases). Trimming shortened V by 0 bases and J by 4 bases, and 14 bases separated the two germline ends. The CDR3 extends over 16 amino acids. The germline CDR1 and CDR2 sequences are SGDLS and YYNGEE.